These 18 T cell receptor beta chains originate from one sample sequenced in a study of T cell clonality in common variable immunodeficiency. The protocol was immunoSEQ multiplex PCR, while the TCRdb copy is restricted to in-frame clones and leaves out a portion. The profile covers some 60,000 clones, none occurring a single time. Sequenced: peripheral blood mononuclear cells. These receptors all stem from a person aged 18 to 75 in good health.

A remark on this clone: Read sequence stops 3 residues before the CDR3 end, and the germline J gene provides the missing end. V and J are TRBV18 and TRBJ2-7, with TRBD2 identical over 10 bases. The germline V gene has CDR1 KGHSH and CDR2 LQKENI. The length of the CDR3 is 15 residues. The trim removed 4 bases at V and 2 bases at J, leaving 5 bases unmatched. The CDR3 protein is CASSRLAGETYEQYF. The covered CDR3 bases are TGTGCCAGCTCACGCCTAGCGGGAGAAACCTACGAG.

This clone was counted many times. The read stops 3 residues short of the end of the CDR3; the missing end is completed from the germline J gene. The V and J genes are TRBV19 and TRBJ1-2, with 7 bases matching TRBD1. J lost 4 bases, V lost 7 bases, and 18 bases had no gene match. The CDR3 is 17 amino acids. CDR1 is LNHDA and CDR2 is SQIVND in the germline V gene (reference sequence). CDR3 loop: CASTTEYRQGGFYGYTF. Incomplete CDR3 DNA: TGTGCCAGTACTACCGAGTACCGACAGGGCGGATTCTATGGC.

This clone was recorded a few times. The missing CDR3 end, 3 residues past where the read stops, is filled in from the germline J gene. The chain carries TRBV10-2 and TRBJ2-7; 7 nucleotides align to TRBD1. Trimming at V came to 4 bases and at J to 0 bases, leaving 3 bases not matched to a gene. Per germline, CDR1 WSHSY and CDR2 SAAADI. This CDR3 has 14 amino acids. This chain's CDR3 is CASSVTGTSYEQYF. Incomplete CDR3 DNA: TGCGCCAGCAGTGTGACAGGGACCTCCTACGAG.

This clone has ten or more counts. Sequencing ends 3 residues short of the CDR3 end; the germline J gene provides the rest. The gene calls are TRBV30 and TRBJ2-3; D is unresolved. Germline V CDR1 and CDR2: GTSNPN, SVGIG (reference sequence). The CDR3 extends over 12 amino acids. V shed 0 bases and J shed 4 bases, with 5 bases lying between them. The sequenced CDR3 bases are TGTGCCTGGAGTGTCTCGGCAGATACG. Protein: CAWSVSADT. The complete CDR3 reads CAWSVSADTQYF.

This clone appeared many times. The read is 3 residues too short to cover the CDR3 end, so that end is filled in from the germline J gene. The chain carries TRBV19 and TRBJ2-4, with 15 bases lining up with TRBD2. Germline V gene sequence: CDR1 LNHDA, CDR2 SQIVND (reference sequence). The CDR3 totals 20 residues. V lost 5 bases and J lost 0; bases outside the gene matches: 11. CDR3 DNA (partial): TGTGCCAGTAGTCCGAGGACTAGCGGGAGGGAGTTCAAAGCCAAAAACATT. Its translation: CASSPRTSGREFKAKNI. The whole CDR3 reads CASSPRTSGREFKAKNIQYF.

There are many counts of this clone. Partial CDR3 DNA: TGTGCCAGCTCACCGAGCGCGAGAACGAACTCCTACGAG. It encodes CASSPSARTNSYE. The full CDR3 protein reads CASSPSARTNSYEQYF. This chain links TRBV18 with TRBJ2-7; no definite D call. The read gets to within 3 residues of the CDR3 end, and the germline J gene fills in the rest. V was clipped by 3 bases and J by 0 bases, with 15 bases between them. The germline gives CDR1 KGHSH, CDR2 LQKENI. This CDR3 is 16 amino acids long.

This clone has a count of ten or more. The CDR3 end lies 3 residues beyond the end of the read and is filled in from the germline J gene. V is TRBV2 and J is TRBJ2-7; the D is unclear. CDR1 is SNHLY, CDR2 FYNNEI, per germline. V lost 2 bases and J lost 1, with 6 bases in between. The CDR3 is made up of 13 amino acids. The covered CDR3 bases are TGTGCCAGCAGTGAAACACCTTCCTACGAG. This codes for CASSETPSYE. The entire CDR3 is CASSETPSYEQYF.

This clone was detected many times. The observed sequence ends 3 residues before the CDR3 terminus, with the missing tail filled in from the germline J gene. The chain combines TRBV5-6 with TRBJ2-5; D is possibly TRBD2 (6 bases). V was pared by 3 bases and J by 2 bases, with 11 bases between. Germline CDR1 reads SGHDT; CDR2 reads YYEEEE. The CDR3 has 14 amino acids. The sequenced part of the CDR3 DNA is TGTGCCAGCAGCTGGGGGACTGGACAAGAGACC. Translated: CASSWGTGQET. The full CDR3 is CASSWGTGQETQYF.

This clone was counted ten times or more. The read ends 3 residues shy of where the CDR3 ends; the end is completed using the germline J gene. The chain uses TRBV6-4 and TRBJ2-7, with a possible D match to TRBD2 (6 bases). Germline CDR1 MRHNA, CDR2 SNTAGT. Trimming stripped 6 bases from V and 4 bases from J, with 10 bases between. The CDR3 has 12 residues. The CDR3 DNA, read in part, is TGTGCCAGCAGGATGACTAGATACGAG. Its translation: CASRMTRYE. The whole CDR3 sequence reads CASRMTRYEQYF.

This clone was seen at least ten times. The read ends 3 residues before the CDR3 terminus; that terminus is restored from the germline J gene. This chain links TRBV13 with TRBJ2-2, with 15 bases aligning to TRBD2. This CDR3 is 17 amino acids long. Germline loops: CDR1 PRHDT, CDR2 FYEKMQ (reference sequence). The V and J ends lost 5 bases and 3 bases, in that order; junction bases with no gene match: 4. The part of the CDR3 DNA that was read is TGTGCCAGCAGCATGGGACTAGCGGGAGGTGACACCGGGGAG. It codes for CASSMGLAGGDTGE. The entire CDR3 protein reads CASSMGLAGGDTGELFF.

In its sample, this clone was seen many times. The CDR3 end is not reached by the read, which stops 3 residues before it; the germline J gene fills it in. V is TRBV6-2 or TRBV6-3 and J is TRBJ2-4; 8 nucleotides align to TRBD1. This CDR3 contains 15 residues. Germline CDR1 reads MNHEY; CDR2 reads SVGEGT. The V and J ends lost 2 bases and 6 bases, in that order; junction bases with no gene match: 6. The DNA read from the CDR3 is TGTGCCAGCAGTTACGGACAGGGCGGTACAAACATT. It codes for CASSYGQGGTNI. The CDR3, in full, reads CASSYGQGGTNIQYF.

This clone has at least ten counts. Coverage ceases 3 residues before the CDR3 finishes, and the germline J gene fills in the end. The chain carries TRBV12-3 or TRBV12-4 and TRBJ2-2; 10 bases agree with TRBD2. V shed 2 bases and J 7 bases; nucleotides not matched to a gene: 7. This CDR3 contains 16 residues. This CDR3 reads CASSLSGRAGGGELFF. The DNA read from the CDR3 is TGTGCCAGCAGTTTAAGCGGGAGGGCCGGGGGCGGGGAG.

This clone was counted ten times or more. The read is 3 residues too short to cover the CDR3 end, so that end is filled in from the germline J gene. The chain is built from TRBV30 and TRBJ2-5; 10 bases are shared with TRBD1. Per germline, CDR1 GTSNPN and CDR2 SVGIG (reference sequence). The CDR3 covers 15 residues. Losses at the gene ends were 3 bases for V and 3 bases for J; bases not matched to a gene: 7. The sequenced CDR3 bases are TGTGCCTGGAGCACGGGACAGGGGACTGAAGAGACC. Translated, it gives CAWSTGQGTEET. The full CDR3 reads CAWSTGQGTEETQYF.

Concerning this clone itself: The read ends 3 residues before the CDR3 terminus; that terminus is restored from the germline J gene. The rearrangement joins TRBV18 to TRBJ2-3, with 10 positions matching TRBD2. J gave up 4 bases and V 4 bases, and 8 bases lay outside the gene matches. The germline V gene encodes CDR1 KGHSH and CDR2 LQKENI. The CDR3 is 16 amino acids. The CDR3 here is CASSRRASGSADTQYF. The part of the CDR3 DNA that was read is TGTGCCAGCTCACGGAGGGCTAGCGGGAGTGCAGATACG.

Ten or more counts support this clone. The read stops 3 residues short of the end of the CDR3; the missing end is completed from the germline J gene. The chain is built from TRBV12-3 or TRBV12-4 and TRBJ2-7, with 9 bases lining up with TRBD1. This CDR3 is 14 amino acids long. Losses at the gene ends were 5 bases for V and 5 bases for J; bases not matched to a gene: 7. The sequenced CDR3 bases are TGTGCCAGCAGTAGGGACAGGGTGGGGGACGAG. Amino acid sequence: CASSRDRVGDE. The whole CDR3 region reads CASSRDRVGDEQYF.

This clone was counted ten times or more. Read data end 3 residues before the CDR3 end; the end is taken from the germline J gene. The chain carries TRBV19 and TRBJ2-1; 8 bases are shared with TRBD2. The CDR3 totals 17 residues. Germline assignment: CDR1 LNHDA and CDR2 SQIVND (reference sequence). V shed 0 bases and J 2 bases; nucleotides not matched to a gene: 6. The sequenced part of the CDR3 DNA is TGTGCCAGTAGTATAGAAAGTAGCGGGAAAACCTACAATGAG. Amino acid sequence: CASSIESSGKTYNE. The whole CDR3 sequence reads CASSIESSGKTYNEQFF.

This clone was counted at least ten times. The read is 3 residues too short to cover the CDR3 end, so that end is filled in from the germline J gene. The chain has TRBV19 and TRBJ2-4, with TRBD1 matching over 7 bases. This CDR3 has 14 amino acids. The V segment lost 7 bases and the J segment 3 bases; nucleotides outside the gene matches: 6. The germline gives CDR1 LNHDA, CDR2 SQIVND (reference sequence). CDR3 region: CASIDRVDKNIQYF. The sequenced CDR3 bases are TGTGCCAGTATCGACAGGGTGGACAAAAACATT. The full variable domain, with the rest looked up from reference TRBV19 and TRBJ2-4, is DGGITQSPKYLFRKEGQNVTLSCEQNLNHDAMYWYRQDPGQGLRLIYYSQIVNDFQKGDIAEGYSVSREKKESFPLTVTSAQKNPTAFYLCASIDRVDKNIQYFGAGTRLSVL.

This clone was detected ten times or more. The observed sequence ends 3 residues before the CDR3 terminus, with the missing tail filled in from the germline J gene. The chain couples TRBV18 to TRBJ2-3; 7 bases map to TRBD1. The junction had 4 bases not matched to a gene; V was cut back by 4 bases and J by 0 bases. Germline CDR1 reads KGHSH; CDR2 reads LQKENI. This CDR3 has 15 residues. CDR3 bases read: TGTGCCAGCTCACGAACGACAGGGAGCACAGATACG. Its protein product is CASSRTTGSTDT. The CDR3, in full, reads CASSRTTGSTDTQYF.